This TCR beta chain was obtained from a study of blood T cell repertoires in COVID-19. Study as a whole: Acute-phase and convalescent COVID-19 samples originated in the United States, Italy and Spain. T cells, B-cell-depleted T cells, or PBMCs provided the cDNA or gDNA that served as material.

The sample holds one count of this clone. The CDR3 length is 15 residues. V was pared by 1 base and J by 10 bases, with 7 bases of the junction left unmatched. Germline CDR1 and CDR2: MRHNA and SNTAGT. As handled by the study authors: Counts of nucleated cells, estimated from reference gene primer amplification, were obtained. Using immunoSEQ multiplex PCR, the repertoire was profiled, and TCRdb retains in-frame clones only, with some absent. V and J calls and clone size come straight from that table; D and trimming were deduced from the DNA. The table lists approximately 52,000 clones, 80% to 95% of them singletons, with about 6% in the top ten.

The clonotype was recovered from a man aged 50 to 59 with active COVID-19. Sequencing input: peripheral blood. The chain has TRBV6-4 and TRBJ2-1, with 10 bases lining up with TRBD2. The CDR3 sequence: CASSDWTSGKEEQFF. CDR3 DNA: TGTGCCAGCAGTGACTGGACTAGCGGAAAAGAAGAGCAGTTCTTC.